This is a list of T cell receptor beta chains from one sample in a study of T cell responses to AZD1222 COVID-19 vaccine. Here immunoSEQ multiplex PCR was the method, and the copy in TCRdb shows in-frame clones only, minus some. Counted here are about 120,000 clones, 92% occurring once; the ten biggest clones make up 13% to 15%. Here the sequenced sample was peripheral blood, taken on day 0 of AZD1222 vaccination. The receptor source for this set is an adult in good health. The conserved cysteine and the conserved F or W are not part of the CDR3 here. The order of the fields is V gene, CDR3 length, J gene, CDR3 protein.

>TRBV7-2|13|TRBJ2-7
ASSLGAGATYEQY
>TRBV4-3|14|TRBJ2-1
ASSQGLAGGPDEQF
>TRBV24-1|14|TRBJ2-2
ATSDSAGQVTGELF
>TRBV6-5|14|TRBJ1-5
ASSYSGAGGSKPQH
>TRBV5-8|15|TRBJ1-2
ASRWTQGQRGNYGYT
>TRBV3-1/TRBV3-2|13|TRBJ2-6
ASSQGSSGANVLT
>TRBV6-2/TRBV6-3|12|TRBJ1-5
ASSYGGGDQPQH
>TRBV15|13|TRBJ2-7
ATSRETSGSYEQY
>TRBV4-1|16|TRBJ1-5
ASSQGDARGSLNQPQH
>TRBV7-2|11|TRBJ2-3
ASSLDGIDTQY
>TRBV20-1|9|TRBJ2-5
SGRVGETQY
>TRBV7-9|15|TRBJ2-1
ASSLASTSETYNEQF
>TRBV9|15|TRBJ2-2
ASSGGTSGVNTGELF
>TRBV10-2|13|TRBJ1-6
ASSVPGQGDSPLH
>TRBV20-1|11|TRBJ1-2
SASGTSNYGYT
>TRBV27|14|TRBJ1-1
ASSLIGTGVNTEAF
>TRBV6-5|12|TRBJ2-7
ASISTDPRYEQY
>TRBV11-2|12|TRBJ2-1
ASSFRLAGNEQF
>TRBV2|11|TRBJ2-5
ASTGQGRETQY
>TRBV29-1|13|TRBJ1-5
SARDRVDSNQPQH
>TRBV7-9|10|TRBJ2-7
ASSPSGGPQY
>TRBV5-5|13|TRBJ2-1
ASLEVAGVYNEQF
>TRBV6-5|12|TRBJ1-6
ASSQGGLNSPLH
>TRBV11-3|16|TRBJ2-3
ASSLRANGAINTDTQY
>TRBV4-1|13|TRBJ1-5
ASSHPGQGNQPQH
>TRBV15|11|TRBJ1-5
ATSRATGQPQH
>TRBV5-1|12|TRBJ1-2
ASSLEQPYYGYT
>TRBV10-3|11|TRBJ2-2
AVEGANTGELF
>TRBV6-5|14|TRBJ1-1
ASSYSVYRGHTEAF
>TRBV6-6|14|TRBJ2-5
ASSFRDRGVWETQY
>TRBV5-1|10|TRBJ2-7
ASSDPNYEQY
>TRBV10-3|16|TRBJ2-5
AISELWTGGAPQETQY
>TRBV28|12|TRBJ1-4
ASRSGVPNEKLF
>TRBV4-3|17|TRBJ1-6
ASSQGPGGGSSYNSPLH
>TRBV20-1|10|TRBJ2-7
SASGGSHEQY
>TRBV6-5|12|TRBJ2-3
ASSVAGLTDTQY
>TRBV27|12|TRBJ1-4
ASSRTATNEKLF
>TRBV6-5|11|TRBJ1-2
ASYTDSQHGYT
>TRBV5-1|12|TRBJ2-7
ASSSGQGAREQY
>TRBV7-2|12|TRBJ2-5
ASSLTPGAGTQY